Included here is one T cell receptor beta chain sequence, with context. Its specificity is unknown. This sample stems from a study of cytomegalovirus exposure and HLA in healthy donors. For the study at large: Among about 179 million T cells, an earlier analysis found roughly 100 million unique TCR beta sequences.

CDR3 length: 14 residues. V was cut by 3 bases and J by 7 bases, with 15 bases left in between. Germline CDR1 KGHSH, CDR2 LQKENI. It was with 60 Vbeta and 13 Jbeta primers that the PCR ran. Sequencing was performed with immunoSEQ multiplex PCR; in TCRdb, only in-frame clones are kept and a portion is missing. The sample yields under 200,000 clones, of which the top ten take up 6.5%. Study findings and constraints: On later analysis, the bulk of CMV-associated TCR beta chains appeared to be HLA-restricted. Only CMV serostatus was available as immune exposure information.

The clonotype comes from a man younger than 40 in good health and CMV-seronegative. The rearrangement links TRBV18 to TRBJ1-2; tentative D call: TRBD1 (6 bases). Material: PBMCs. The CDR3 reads CASSPQGTNAGYTF. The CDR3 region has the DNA TGTGCCAGCTCACCGCAGGGGACTAATGCTGGCTACACCTTC.